In this sample, the clone carrying this TCR beta chain turned up a few times. Its antigen remains unknown. The sample originates from a study of CD8 T cells in ankylosing spondylitis. Study results and limitations: Significant enrichment of disease-linked clones was reported in matched ankylosing spondylitis synovial fluid. What appeared characteristic of ankylosing spondylitis blood was a TCR beta motif of eight highly homologous variants.

By quantitative 5'-RACE with molecular barcodes, the TCR beta libraries were made. TCRdb reprocessed the 5' RACE reads with MiXCR, giving one entry per CDR3 protein. In the table there are 700,000 or so distinct CDR3 sequences, 19% of which are singletons. The germline gives CDR1 SGHRS, CDR2 YFSETQ. Trimming shortened V by 1 base and J by 5 bases, and 6 bases separated the two germline ends. The CDR3 length is 13 residues. The source is a male donor with ankylosing spondylitis. The specimen was blood, either unsorted or a sorted T cell fraction (not recorded which). The chain carries TRBV5-1 and TRBJ1-4; D is undetermined. CDR3 region: CASSLILNEKLFF. The CDR3 DNA is TGCGCCAGCAGCTTGATCTTGAATGAAAAACTGTTTTTT.